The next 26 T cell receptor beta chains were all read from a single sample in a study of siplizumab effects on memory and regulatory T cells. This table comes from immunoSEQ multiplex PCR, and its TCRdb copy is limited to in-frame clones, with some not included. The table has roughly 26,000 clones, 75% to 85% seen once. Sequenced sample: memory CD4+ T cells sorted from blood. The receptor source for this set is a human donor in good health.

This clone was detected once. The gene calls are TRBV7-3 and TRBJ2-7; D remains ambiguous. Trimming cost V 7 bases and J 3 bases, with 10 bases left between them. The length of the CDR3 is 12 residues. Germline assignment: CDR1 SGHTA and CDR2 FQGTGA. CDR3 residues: CASTREFYEQYF. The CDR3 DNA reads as TGTGCCAGCACCCGCGAGTTCTACGAGCAGTACTTC. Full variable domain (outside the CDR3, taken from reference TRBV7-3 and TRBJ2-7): GAGVSQTPSNKVTEKGKYVELRCDPISGHTALYWYRQSLGQGPEFLIYFQGTGAADDSGLPNDRFFAVRPEGSVSTLKIQRTERGDSAVYLCASTREFYEQYFGPGTRLTVT.

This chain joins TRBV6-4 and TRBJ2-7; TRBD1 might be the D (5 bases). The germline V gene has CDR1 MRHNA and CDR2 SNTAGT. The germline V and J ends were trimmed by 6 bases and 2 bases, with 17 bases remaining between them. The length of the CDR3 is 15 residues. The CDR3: CASSAKTGATYEQYF. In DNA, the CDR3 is TGTGCCAGCAGCGCAAAAACAGGAGCTACCTACGAGCAGTACTTC.

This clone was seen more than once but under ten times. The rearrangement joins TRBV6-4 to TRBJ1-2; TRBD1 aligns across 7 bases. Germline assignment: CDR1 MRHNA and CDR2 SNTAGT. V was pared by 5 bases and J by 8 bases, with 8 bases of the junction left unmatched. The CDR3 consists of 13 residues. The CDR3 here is CASSSRQGRGYTF. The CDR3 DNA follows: TGTGCCAGCAGTTCCCGACAGGGAAGGGGCTACACCTTC.

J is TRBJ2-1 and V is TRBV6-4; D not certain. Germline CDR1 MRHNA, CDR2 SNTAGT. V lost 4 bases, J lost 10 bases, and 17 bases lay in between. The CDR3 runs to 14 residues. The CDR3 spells CASSVMNEVGEQFF. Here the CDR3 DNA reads TGTGCCAGCAGTGTAATGAATGAGGTCGGCGAGCAGTTCTTC.

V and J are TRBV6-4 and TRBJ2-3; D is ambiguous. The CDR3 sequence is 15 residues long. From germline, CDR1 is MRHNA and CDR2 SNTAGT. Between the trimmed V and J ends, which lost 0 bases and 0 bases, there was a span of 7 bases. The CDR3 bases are TGTGCCAGCAGTGACTCGTATCAGAGCACAGATACGCAGTATTTT. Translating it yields CASSDSYQSTDTQYF.

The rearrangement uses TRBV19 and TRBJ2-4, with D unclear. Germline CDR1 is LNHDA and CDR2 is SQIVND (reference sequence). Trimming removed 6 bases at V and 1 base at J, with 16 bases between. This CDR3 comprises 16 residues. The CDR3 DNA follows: TGTGCCAGTAGCGAGCTATCTCAGGTGGCCAAAAACATTCAGTACTTC. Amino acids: CASSELSQVAKNIQYF.

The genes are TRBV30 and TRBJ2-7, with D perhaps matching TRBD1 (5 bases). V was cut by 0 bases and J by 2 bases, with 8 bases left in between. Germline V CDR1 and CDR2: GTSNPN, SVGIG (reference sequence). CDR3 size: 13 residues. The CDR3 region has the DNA TGTGCCTGGAGTGTGGGCAGGGCCTACGAGCAGTACTTC. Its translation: CAWSVGRAYEQYF.

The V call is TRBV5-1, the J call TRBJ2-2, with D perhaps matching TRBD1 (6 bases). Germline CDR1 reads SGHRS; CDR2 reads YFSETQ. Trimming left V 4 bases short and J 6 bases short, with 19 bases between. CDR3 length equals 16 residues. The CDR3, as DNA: TGCGCCAGCAGCCGCACGACAGGAGGTCTCCCCGGGGAGCTGTTTTTT. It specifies CASSRTTGGLPGELFF.

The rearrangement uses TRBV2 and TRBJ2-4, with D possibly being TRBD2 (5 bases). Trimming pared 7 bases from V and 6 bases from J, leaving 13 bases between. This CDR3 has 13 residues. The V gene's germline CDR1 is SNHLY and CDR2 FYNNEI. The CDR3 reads CASNNGVGNIQYF. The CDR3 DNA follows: TGTGCCAGCAATAACGGGGTTGGAAACATTCAGTACTTC.

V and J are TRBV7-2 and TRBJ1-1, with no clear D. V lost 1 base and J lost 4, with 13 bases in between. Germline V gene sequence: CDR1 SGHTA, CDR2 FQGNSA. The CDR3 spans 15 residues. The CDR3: CASSLDWRVGTEAFF. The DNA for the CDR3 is TGTGCCAGCAGCTTAGATTGGAGGGTTGGCACTGAAGCTTTCTTT.

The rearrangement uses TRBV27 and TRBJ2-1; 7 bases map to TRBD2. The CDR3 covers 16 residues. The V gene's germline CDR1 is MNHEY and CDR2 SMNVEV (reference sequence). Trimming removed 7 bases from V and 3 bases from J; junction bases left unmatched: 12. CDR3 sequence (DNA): TGTGCCAGCAAAGGTGGGAGGGACTACCACTACAATGAGCAGTTCTTC. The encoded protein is CASKGGRDYHYNEQFF.

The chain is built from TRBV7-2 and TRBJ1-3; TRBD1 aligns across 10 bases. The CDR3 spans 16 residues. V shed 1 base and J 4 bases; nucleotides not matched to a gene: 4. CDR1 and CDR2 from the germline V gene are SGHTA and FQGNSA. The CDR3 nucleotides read TGTGCCAGCAGCTTAGTGACAGGGGGCTTCGGAAACACCATATATTTT. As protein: CASSLVTGGFGNTIYF.

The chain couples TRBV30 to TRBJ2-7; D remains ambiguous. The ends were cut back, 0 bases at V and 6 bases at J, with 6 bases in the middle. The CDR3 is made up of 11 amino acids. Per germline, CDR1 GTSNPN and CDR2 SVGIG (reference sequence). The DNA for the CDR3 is TGTGCCTGGAGTGTTAGGGCCGAGCAGTACTTC. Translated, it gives CAWSVRAEQYF.

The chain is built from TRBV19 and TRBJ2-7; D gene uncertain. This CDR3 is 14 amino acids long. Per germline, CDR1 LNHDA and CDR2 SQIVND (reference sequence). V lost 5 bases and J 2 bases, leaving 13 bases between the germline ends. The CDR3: CASSHQVSPYEQYF. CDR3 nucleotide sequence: TGTGCCAGTAGTCACCAGGTATCCCCCTACGAGCAGTACTTC.

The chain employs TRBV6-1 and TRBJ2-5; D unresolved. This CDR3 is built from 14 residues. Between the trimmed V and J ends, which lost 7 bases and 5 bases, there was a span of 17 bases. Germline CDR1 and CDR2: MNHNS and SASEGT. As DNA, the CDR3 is TGTGCCAGCATCCGTCGGCAAGTAGGGGAGACCCAGTACTTC. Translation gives CASIRRQVGETQYF.

The CDR3 region is CATSLESNQPQHF. In DNA, the CDR3 is TGTGCTACATCACTGGAGAGCAATCAGCCCCAGCATTTT. The genes are TRBV6-6 and TRBJ1-5; D gene ambiguous. Germline CDR1 MNHNY, CDR2 SVGAGI (reference sequence). This CDR3 has 13 residues.

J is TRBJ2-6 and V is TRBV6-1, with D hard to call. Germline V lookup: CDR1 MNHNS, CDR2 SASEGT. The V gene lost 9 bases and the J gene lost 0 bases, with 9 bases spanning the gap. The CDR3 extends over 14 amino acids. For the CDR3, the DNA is TGTGCCAGTCAGCTTAGCTCTGGGGCCAACGTCCTGACTTTC. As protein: CASQLSSGANVLTF.

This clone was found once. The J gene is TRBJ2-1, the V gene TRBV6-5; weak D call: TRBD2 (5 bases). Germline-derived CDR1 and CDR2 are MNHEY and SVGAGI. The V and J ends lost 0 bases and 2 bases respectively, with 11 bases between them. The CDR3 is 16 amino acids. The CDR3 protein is CASSYSSGPTYNEQFF. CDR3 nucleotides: TGTGCCAGCAGTTACTCAAGCGGACCCACCTACAATGAGCAGTTCTTC.

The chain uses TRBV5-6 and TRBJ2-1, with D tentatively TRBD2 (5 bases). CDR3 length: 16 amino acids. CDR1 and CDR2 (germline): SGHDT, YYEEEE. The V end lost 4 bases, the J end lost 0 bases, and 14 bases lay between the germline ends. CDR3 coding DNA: TGTGCCAGCAGCAGGATAGCGCTGAGCTCCTACAATGAGCAGTTCTTC. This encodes CASSRIALSSYNEQFF.

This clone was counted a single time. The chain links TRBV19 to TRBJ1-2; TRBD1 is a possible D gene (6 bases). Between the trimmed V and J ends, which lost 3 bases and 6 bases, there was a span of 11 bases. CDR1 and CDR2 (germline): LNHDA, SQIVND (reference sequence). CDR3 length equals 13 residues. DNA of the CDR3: TGTGCCAGTAGTATGGATTACAGGGATGGCTACACCTTC. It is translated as CASSMDYRDGYTF.

The CDR3 loop is CASSFGGLNQPQHF. CDR3 coding DNA: TGTGCCAGCAGCTTTGGAGGGCTTAATCAGCCCCAGCATTTT. V and J are TRBV5-4 and TRBJ1-5; unclear D gene. Germline CDR1 reads SGHNT; CDR2 reads YYREEE (reference sequence). V lost 2 bases and J 4 bases, leaving 10 bases between the germline ends. CDR3 length: 14 residues.

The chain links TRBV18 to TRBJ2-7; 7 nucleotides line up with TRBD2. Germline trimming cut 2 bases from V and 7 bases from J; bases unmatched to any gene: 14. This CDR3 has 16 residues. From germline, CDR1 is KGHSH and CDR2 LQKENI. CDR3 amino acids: CASSPRVSGTMGEQYF. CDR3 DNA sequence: TGTGCCAGCTCACCAAGGGTTTCCGGGACTATGGGAGAGCAGTACTTC.

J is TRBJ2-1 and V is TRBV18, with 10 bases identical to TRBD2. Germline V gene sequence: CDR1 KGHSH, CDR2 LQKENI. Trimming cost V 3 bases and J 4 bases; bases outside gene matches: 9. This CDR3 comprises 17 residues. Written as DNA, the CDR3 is TGTGCCAGCTCACCTCCTAGCGGGAGCCCCGGTTACAATGAGCAGTTCTTC. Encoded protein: CASSPPSGSPGYNEQFF. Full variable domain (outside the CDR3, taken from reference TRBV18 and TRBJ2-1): NAGVMQNPRHLVRRRGQEARLRCSPMKGHSHVYWYRQLPEEGLKFMVYLQKENIIDESGMPKERFSAEFPKEGPSILRIQQVVRGDSAAYFCASSPPSGSPGYNEQFFGPGTRLTVL.

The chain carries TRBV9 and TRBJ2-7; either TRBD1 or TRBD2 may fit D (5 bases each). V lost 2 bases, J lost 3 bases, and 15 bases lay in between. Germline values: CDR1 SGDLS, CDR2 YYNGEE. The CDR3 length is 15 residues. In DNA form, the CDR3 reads TGTGCCAGCAGCGTGGGGGTCACAAGGAACTACGAGCAGTACTTC. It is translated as CASSVGVTRNYEQYF.

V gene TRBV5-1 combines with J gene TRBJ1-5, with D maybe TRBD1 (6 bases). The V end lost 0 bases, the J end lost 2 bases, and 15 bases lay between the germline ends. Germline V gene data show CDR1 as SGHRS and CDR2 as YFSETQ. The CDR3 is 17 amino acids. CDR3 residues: CASSLGSGGTRNQPQHF. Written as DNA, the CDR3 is TGCGCCAGCAGCTTGGGTTCTGGAGGGACACGCAATCAGCCCCAGCATTTT.

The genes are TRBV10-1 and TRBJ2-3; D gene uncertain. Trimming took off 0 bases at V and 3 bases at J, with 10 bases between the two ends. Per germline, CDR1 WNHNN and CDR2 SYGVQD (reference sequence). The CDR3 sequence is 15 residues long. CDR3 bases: TGCGCCAGCAGTGAGTCCGTCGCCTCGACAGATACGCAGTATTTT. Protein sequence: CASSESVASTDTQYF.